The clone carrying this TCR beta chain was detected only a few times. Its antigen remains unknown. This record belongs to a study of beta chain features in type 1 diabetes. Between the trimmed V and J ends, which lost 3 bases and 0 bases, there was a span of 11 bases. The germline V gene has CDR1 SGHTA and CDR2 FQGNSA. The CDR3 has 15 amino acids. Notes on the study in general: TCRB CDR3 length was moderately but significantly reduced in all four CD4+ subsets of Type 1 diabetes patients. In the patient group, naive, central memory and Treg TCRB repertoires seemed more alike than in the healthy donor group.

Expressed TCRB transcripts were sequenced, since all the RNA that had been isolated was reverse transcribed. The repertoire was sequenced with immunoSEQ multiplex PCR; TCRdb's copy has only in-frame clones and lacks some. This sample yields about 700,000 clones, of which under 15% are seen a single time; approximately 0.02% belongs to the top ten. Sequenced input: naive CD4+ T cells from blood. The source is a man aged 18 to 29 with type 1 diabetes. The chain combines TRBV7-2 with TRBJ1-2, with unresolved D. The CDR3 nucleotides are TGTGCCAGCAGCTTGCTCGGCACAGCTAACTATGGCTACACCTTC. Its protein product is CASSLLGTANYGYTF.